This note documents a single T cell receptor (beta chain) sequence. The antigen it binds to is not known. Within one base of it there is no much larger clone, and no base qualities were kept. Synthetic TCR analog templates were spiked into each PCR to estimate absolute template abundance from read counts. The immunoSEQ assay used bias-controlled V and J gene primers to amplify TCRbeta CDR3 regions from genomic DNA. Sequencing of rearranged TCRbeta segments was done at approximately 20X coverage. The source study handled its data this way. Clustering was used to correct sequencing errors, and CDR3s were annotated against IMGT to assign V, D and J genes. Out-of-frame and stop-codon sequences were excluded, and only productive TCRbeta rearrangements were used in downstream analyses. Clonality was computed as one minus Shannon entropy normalized by the log of the number of unique productive sequences. Clones differing between time points or between blood and tumor were identified using Fisher's exact test with Benjamini-Hochberg correction, with an adjusted p below 0.01 applied as the threshold. This immuneACCESS table, as held by TCRdb, lists in-frame sequences with V and J called but not all clones. Of the missing ones, under half trace to an unresolved V gene in checked studies; the others have no known cause. That table furnishes V, J and clone size, whereas the DNA furnished D and trimming. The sample table lists around 120,000 clones, approximately 86% of them with a count of one. The top ten constitute about 2.2% of the sample.

The data stem from a study of PD-L1 blockade in urothelial cancer listed by TCRdb under 2017. A note on the overall study: Every patient began therapy in the mid-2010s and was given atezolizumab 1,200 mg intravenously every 3 weeks. About 90% of the roughly 29 patients were identified as males with urothelial cancer of bladder origin, and a prior smoking history was reported by 18 of 29 patients. An ECOG performance status of 0 or 1 was recorded for the patients, and 0 to 3 prior chemotherapy regimens had been received by the patients. Blood samples were analyzed 3 weeks after the start of treatment (second dose) and 6 weeks after the start of treatment. Blood samples yielded a median of about 150,000 T cells and roughly 83,000 unique TCRs, with median clonality roughly 0.082. Somatic, immune and clinical correlates of response to PD-L1 blockade with atezolizumab in urothelial cancer were the focus of an exploratory multi-omic analysis. Pretreatment tumor samples, along with matched peripheral blood collected serially before and after atezolizumab treatment, underwent TCR sequencing. Durable clinical benefit meant progression-free survival longer than 6 months, and TCR features were also tested against progression-free and overall survival. In the same patients, whole exome sequencing and RNA sequencing of pretreatment tumors were performed in addition to TCR sequencing. Eight to ten patients achieved durable clinical benefit and about 19 did not. Pretreatment blood TCR-seq was available for around 29 patients, at least one posttreatment blood collection was obtained for 25 or so patients, and tumor TCR-seq was available for 25 or so patients.

General study outcomes and caveats: Small sample size (n of about 29) and many exploratory analyses mean the results are intended to be hypothesis-generating. A pretreatment peripheral blood TCR clonality below the median was linked to improved progression-free and overall survival. Patients with durable benefit showed greater expansion of tumor-associated TCR clones in peripheral blood 3 weeks after starting treatment (n = 22, p = 0.022).

A total of some 30 patients with locally advanced or metastatic urothelial carcinoma, treated at Memorial Sloan Kettering on a trial protocol, made up the cohort. Peripheral blood mononuclear cells were collected from each patient pretreatment and during treatment, giving between 1 and 8 total time points per patient. The Qiagen DNeasy Blood extraction kit was used to purify genomic DNA from total PBMCs and tumor samples. PBMCs were collected pretreatment and during treatment, and were isolated and stored as previously described. Spanning cysteine to phenylalanine, the CDR3 consists of 14 amino acids. Only CDR3 DNA remains: 42 bases, in frame from the first base. The junction shows trimming of 8 bases on V and 0 bases on J, plus 12 bases between the germline ends. CDR1 and CDR2 are drawn from the germline V gene: MDHEN, SYDVKM.

The source of this sequence is a man aged 45-65 years with urothelial cancer. The V and J genes are TRBV28 and TRBJ2-3, with the D gene not clear enough to name. Specimen: PBMCs, collected around atezolizumab (anti-PD-L1) treatment. The CDR3 loop reads CASDGSISTDTQYF. The DNA sequence follows: TGTGCCAGCGACGGGTCGATCAGCACAGATACGCAGTATTTT.